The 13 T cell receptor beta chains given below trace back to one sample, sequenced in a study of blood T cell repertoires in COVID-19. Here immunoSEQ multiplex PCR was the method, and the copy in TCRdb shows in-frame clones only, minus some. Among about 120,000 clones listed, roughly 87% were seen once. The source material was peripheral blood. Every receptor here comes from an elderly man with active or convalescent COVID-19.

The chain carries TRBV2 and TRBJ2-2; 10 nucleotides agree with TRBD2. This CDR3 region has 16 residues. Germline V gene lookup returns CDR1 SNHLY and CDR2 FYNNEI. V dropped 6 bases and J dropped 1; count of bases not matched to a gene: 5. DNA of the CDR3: TGTGCCAGCAGCGAGACTAGCGGGTTGAACACCGGGGAGCTGTTTTTT. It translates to CASSETSGLNTGELFF.

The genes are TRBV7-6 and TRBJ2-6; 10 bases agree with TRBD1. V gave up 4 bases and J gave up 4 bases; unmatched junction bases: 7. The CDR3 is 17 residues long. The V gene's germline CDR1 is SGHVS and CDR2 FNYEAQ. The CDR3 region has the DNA TGTGCCAGCAGCTCCGGGACAGGGGTGGTCGGGGCCAACGTCCTGACTTTC. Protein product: CASSSGTGVVGANVLTF.

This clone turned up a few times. This CDR3 is CASSQYSGVATYEQYF. CDR3 in DNA: TGTGCCAGCTCACAGTACTCAGGGGTGGCCACCTACGAGCAGTACTTC. The chain has TRBV18 and TRBJ2-7, with D possibly TRBD1 on 6 matching bases. The CDR3 extends over 16 amino acids. The V and J ends lost 4 bases and 2 bases respectively, with 18 bases between them. Germline V gives CDR1 KGHSH, CDR2 LQKENI.

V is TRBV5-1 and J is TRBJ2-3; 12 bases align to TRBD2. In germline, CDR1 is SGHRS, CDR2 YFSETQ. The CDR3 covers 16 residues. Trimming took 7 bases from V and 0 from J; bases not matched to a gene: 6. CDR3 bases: TGCGCCAGCTACCCTAGCGGGGGGGCTAGCACAGATACGCAGTATTTT. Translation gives CASYPSGGASTDTQYF.

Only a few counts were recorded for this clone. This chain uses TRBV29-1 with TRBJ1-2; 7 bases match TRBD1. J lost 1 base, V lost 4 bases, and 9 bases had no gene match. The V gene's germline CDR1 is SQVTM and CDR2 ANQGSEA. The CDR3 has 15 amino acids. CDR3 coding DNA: TGCAGCGTTGGTAAACCAACAGGGGTTAACTATGGCTACACCTTC. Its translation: CSVGKPTGVNYGYTF.

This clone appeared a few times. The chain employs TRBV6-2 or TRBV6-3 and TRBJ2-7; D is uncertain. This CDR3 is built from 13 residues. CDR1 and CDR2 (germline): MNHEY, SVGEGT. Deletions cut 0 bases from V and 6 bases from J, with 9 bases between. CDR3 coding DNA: TGTGCCAGCAGTTACTCCCGCGCGAGCGAGCAGTACTTC. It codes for CASSYSRASEQYF.

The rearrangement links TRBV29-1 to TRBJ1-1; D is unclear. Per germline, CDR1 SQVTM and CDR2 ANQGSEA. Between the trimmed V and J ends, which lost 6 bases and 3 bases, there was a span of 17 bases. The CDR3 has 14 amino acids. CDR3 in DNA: TGCAGCGTGGGGTTTAGGCTCGGGGACACTGAAGCTTTCTTT. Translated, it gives CSVGFRLGDTEAFF. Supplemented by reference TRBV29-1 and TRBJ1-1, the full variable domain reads SAVISQKPSRDICQRGTSLTIQCQVDSQVTMMFWYRQQPGQSLTLIATANQGSEATYESGFVIDKFPISRPNLTFSTLTVSNMSPEDSSIYLCSVGFRLGDTEAFFGQGTRLTVV.

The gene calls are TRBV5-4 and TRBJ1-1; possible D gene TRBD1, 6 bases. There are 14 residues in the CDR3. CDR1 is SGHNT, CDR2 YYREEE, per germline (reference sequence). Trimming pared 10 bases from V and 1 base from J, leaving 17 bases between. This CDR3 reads CACKGRGGNTEAFF. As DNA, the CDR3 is TGTGCCTGCAAGGGGAGGGGGGGGAACACTGAAGCTTTCTTT. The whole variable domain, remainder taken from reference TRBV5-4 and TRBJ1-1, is ETGVTQSPTHLIKTRGQQVTLRCSSQSGHNTVSWYQQALGQGPQFIFQYYREEENGRGNFPPRFSGLQFPNYSSELNVNALELDDSALYLCACKGRGGNTEAFFGQGTRLTVV.

The CDR3 bases are TGTGCTAGTGGTTTGGCAACCGGGGACTTCCTAGCGGGAAAGACGCACAATGAGCAGTTCTTC. Its protein product is CASGLATGDFLAGKTHNEQFF. The genes are TRBV12-5 and TRBJ2-1; TRBD2 matches at 9 bases. V was clipped by 1 base and J by 5 bases; unmatched bases: 21. The CDR3 consists of 21 residues. Germline V CDR1 and CDR2: LGHNT, FRNRAP.

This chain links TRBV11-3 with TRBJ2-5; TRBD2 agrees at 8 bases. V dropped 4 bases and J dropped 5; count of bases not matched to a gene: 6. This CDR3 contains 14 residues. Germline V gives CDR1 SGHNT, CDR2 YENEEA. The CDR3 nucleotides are TGTGCCAGCAGCTCCTCGGGGGGGCATGAGACCCAGTACTTC. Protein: CASSSSGGHETQYF. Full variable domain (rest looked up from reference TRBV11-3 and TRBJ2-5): EAGVVQSPRYKIIEKKQPVAFWCNPISGHNTLYWYLQNLGQGPELLIRYENEEAVDDSQLPKDRFSAERLKGVDSTLKIQPAELGDSAVYLCASSSSGGHETQYFGPGTRLLVL.

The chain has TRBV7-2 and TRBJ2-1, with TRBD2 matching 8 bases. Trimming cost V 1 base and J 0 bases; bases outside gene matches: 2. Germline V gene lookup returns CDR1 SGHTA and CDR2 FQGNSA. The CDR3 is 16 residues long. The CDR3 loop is CASSLEAGDSYNEQFF. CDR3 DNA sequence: TGTGCCAGCAGCTTAGAAGCGGGGGACTCCTACAATGAGCAGTTCTTC.

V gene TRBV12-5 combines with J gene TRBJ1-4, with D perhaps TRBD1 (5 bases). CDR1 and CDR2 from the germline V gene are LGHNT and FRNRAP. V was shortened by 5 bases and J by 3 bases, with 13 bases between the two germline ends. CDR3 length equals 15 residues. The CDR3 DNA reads TGTGCTAGTGGTCTTAGGGGTCCGGCTAATGAAAAACTGTTTTTT. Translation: CASGLRGPANEKLFF.

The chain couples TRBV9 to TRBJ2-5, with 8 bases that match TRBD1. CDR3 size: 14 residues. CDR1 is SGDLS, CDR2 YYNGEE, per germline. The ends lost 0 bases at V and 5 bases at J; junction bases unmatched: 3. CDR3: CASSVGQGLETQYF. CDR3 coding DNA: TGTGCCAGCAGCGTAGGACAGGGGTTGGAGACCCAGTACTTC.